These 8 T cell receptor beta chains originate from one sample sequenced in a study of shared clonotypes between healthy human individuals. Repertoires were generated with immunoSEQ multiplex PCR, while TCRdb's copy carries only in-frame clones and drops some. The sample has about 2.3 million clones, more than 85% seen once. Sequenced material: naive CD4+ T cells from PBMCs. The subset here: CD45RA+ positively selected. All receptors come from a man aged 18 to 30 in good health. Some clones in this sample may be carry-over from other donors' samples.

With regard to this clone: Additional DNA sequences in this sample encode the identical CDR3. The genes are TRBV5-1 and TRBJ1-1, with D perhaps TRBD1 (6 bases). V was shortened by 2 bases and J by 0 bases, with 8 bases between the two germline ends. The CDR3 spans 14 residues. Germline V lookup: CDR1 SGHRS, CDR2 YFSETQ. The CDR3 DNA reads TGCGCCAGCAGCTTCCAGGGGATGAACACTGAAGCTTTCTTT. As protein: CASSFQGMNTEAFF.

The chain recombines TRBV6-1 with TRBJ2-5; no definite D call. With 8 bases removed from V and 1 base from J, the gap between germline ends came to 14 bases. Germline CDR1 is MNHNS and CDR2 is SASEGT. This CDR3 has 14 residues. The CDR3 sequence is CASVLGRVQETQYF. In nucleotides, the CDR3 is TGTGCCAGCGTCTTAGGTAGGGTCCAAGAGACCCAGTACTTC.

The chain joins TRBV7-3 to TRBJ2-5, with TRBD2 as a possible D gene (6 bases). Trimming left V 6 bases short and J 4 bases short, with 15 bases between. Germline values: CDR1 SGHTA, CDR2 FQGTGA. CDR3 length: 14 amino acids. The DNA of the CDR3 is TGTGCCAGCAGTCAAAGCGGGTTTGGAGAGACCCAGTACTTC. Its translation is CASSQSGFGETQYF.

This chain connects TRBV6-5 to TRBJ2-7; 10 bases align to TRBD2. V was clipped by 6 bases and J by 3 bases; unmatched bases: 8. This CDR3 contains 15 residues. Germline CDR1 reads MNHEY; CDR2 reads SVGAGI. CDR3 sequence reads: CASRITSGTSYEQYF. Written as DNA, the CDR3 is TGTGCCAGCAGAATAACTAGCGGGACAAGCTACGAGCAGTACTTC.

The gene calls are TRBV30 and TRBJ1-1; 10 nucleotides match TRBD1. The CDR3 is 13 residues long. Germline-derived CDR1 and CDR2 are GTSNPN and SVGIG (reference sequence). V was clipped by 1 base and J by 4 bases; unmatched bases: 0. CDR3 coding DNA: TGTGCCTGGAGTGGGACAGGGGGCACTGAAGCTTTCTTT. It specifies CAWSGTGGTEAFF.

V and J are TRBV18 and TRBJ1-3; TRBD1 matches 7 bases. This CDR3 comprises 17 residues. In germline, CDR1 is KGHSH, CDR2 LQKENI. J lost 1 base, V lost 2 bases, and 8 bases had no gene match. The CDR3: CASSPTGQSTSGNTIYF. The CDR3 region has the DNA TGTGCCAGCTCACCAACGGGACAGTCGACTTCTGGAAACACCATATATTTT.

This clone was detected only a few times. The chain uses TRBV27 and TRBJ1-5, with D tentatively TRBD1 (5 bases). This CDR3 has 16 amino acids. Trimming cost V 4 bases and J 2 bases, with 15 bases left between them. CDR1 and CDR2 from the germline V gene are MNHEY and SMNVEV (reference sequence). CDR3 DNA: TGTGCCAGCAGTTCCTTCGTCAGGGAGCGCAATCAGCCCCAGCATTTT. This sequence encodes CASSSFVRERNQPQHF.

This rearrangement joins TRBV4-3 to TRBJ2-5; the D gene is possibly TRBD1 (6 bases). The CDR3 extends over 14 amino acids. Trimming shortened V by 4 bases and J by 4 bases, and 13 bases separated the two germline ends. Germline V gene lookup returns CDR1 LGHNA and CDR2 YSLEER. The CDR3: CASSLSGAPETQYF. The DNA for the CDR3 is TGCGCCAGCAGCCTTTCAGGGGCTCCAGAGACCCAGTACTTC.